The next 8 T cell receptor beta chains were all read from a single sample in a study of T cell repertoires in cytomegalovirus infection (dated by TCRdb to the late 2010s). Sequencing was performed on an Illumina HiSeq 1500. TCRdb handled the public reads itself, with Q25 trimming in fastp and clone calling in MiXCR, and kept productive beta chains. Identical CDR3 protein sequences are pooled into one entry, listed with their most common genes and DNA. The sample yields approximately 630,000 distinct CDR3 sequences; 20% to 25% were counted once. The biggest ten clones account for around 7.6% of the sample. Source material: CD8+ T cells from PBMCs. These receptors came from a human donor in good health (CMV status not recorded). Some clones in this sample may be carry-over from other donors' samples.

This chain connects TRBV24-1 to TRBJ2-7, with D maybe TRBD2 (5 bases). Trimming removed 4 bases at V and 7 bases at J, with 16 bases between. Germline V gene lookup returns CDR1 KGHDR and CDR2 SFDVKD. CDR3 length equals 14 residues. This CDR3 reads CATSEKRDRGEQYV. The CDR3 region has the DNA TGTGCCACCAGTGAGAAGCGAGATCGGGGAGAGCAGTACGTC.

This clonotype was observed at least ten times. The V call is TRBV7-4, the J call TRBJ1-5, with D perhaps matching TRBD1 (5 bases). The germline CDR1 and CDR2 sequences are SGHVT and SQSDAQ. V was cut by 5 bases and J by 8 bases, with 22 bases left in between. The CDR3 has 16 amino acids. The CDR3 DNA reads TGTGCCAGCAGCCCTGGGGGGTCAGGTCCCTGGAAGCCCCAGCATTTT. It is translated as CASSPGGSGPWKPQHF. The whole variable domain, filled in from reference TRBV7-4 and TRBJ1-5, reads GAGVSQSPRYKVAKRGRDVALRCDSISGHVTLYWYRQTLGQGSEVLTYSQSDAQRDKSGRPSGRFSAERPERSVSTLKIQRTEQGDSAVYLCASSPGGSGPWKPQHFGDGTRLSIL.

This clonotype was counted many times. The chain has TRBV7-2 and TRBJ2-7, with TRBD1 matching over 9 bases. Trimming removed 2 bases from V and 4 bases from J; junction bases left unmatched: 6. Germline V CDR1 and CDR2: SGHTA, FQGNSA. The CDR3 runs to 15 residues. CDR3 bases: TGTGCCAGCAGCTTACAGACAGGGGGGCCTTACGAGCAGTACGTC. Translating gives CASSLQTGGPYEQYV.

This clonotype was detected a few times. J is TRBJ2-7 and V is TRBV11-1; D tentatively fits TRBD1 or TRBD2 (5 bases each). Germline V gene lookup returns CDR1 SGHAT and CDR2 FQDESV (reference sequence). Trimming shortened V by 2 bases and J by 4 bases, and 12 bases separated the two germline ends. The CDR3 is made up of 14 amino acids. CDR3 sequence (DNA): TGTGCCAGCAGCTTAACCGGGACCTTTTACGAGCAGTACGTC. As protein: CASSLTGTFYEQYV.

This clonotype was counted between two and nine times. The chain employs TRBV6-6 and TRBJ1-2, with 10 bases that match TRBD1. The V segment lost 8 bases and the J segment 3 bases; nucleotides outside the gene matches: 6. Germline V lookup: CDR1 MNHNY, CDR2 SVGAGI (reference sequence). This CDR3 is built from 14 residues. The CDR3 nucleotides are TGTGCCAGCCAGAGGGACAGGGGTGACTATGGCTACACCTTC. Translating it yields CASQRDRGDYGYTF.

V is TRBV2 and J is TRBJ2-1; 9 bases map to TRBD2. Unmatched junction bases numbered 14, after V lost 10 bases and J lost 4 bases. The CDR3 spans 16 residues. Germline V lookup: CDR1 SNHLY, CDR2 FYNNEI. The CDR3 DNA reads TGTGCCATCCTAAAAAGGACTAGCGCCTTTTACAATGAGCAGTTCTTC. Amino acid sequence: CAILKRTSAFYNEQFF.

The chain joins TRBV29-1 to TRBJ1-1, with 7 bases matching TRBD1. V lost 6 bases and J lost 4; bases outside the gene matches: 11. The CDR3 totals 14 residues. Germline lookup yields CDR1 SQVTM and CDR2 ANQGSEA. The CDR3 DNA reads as TGCAGCGTCTTGGTCCCGGGACAGAGCACTGAAGCTTTCTTT. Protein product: CSVLVPGQSTEAFF.

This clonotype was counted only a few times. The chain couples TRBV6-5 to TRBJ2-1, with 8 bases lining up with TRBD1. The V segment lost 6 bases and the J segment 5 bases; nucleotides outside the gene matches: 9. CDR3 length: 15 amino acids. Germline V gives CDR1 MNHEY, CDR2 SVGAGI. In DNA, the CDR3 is TGTGCCAGCAGACTTACCCCGGGACAGGACAATGAGCAGTTCTTC. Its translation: CASRLTPGQDNEQFF.